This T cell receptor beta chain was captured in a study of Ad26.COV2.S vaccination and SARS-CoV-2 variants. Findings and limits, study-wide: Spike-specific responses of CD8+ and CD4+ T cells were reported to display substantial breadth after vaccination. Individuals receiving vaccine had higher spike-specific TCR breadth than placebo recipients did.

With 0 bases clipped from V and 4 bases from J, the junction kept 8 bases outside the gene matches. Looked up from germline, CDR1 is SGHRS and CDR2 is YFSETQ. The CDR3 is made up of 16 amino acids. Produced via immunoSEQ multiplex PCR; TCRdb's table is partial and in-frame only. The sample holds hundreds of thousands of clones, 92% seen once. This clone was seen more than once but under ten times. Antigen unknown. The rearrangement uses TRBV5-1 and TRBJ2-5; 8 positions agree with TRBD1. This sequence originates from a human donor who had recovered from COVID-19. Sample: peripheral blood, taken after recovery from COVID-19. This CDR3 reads CASSLAATGVGETQYF. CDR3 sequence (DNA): TGCGCCAGCAGCTTGGCGGCGACAGGGGTGGGAGAGACCCAGTACTTC.